The 23 T cell receptor beta chains in this list originate from one sample, sequenced in a study of T cells in Graves' hyperthyroidism and ophthalmopathy. Researchers took RNA transcripts and amplified the TCR beta CDR3 regions from them. Researchers ran a first-round RT-PCR on the TCR CDR3 using the HTBI primer set. TCRdb independently ran MiXCR on the multiplex PCR reads; one entry per CDR3 protein. The sample includes roughly 700,000 distinct CDR3 sequences, around 16% of them seen just once. The sequencing input was blood. The source is a man in his fifties or sixties with Graves' hyperthyroidism.

This clonotype was seen repeatedly, ten times or more. The rearrangement links TRBV28 to TRBJ2-7, with D possibly being TRBD2 (5 bases). Deletions cut 1 base from V and 0 bases from J, with 13 bases between. The CDR3 sequence is 16 residues long. Looked up from germline, CDR1 is MDHEN and CDR2 is SYDVKM. CDR3 nucleotide sequence: TGTGCCAGCAGTTTATCTCCAGCGGAAAGCTCCTACGAGCAGTACTTC. It codes for CASSLSPAESSYEQYF.

The table lists this clonotype with many counts. The CDR3 sequence is CSARDRPGSSYNSPLHF. CDR3 DNA: TGCAGTGCTAGAGATCGTCCGGGAAGCTCCTATAATTCACCCCTCCACTTT. The rearrangement uses TRBV20-1 and TRBJ1-6; no clear D gene. The CDR3 runs 17 residues. The V gene's germline CDR1 is DFQATT and CDR2 SNEGSKA (reference sequence). With 0 bases removed from V and 0 bases from J, the gap between germline ends came to 12 bases.

In its sample, this clonotype was seen many times. V usage is TRBV3-1 and J usage is TRBJ2-3; tentatively, D is TRBD2 (6 bases). The CDR3 has 12 amino acids. Germline lookup yields CDR1 LGHDT and CDR2 YNNKEL (reference sequence). V was trimmed by 4 bases and J by 8 bases, leaving 10 bases between them. The CDR3 spells CASSPSEGTQYF. The CDR3 DNA sequence: TGTGCCAGCAGCCCGTCGGAGGGTACGCAGTATTTT.

As regards this clonotype: Its ends do not fully match the called genes, so a read error is possible. The gene calls are TRBV15 and TRBJ2-7, with TRBD1 matching 7 bases. Germline V gene data show CDR1 as LNHNV and CDR2 as YYDKDF (reference sequence). The CDR3 is made up of 13 amino acids. CDR3 sequence (DNA): TGTGCCACCAGCAGGGGGACAGCCTACAAGCAGTACTTC. It specifies CATSRGTAYKQYF.

In its sample, this clonotype was seen a few times. The rearrangement links TRBV29-1 to TRBJ1-4; 12 nucleotides align to TRBD1. Germline-derived CDR1 and CDR2 are SQVTM and ANQGSEA. The CDR3 spans 14 residues. With V trimmed by 4 bases and J by 6 bases, 3 bases remained unmatched. This chain's CDR3 is CSVVGDRGHEKLFF. CDR3 nucleotides: TGCAGCGTTGTGGGGGACAGGGGGCATGAAAAACTGTTTTTT.

The sample holds many counts of this clonotype. The chain is built from TRBV2 and TRBJ2-5; D is unresolved. Germline V gene sequence: CDR1 SNHLY, CDR2 FYNNEI. This CDR3 contains 12 residues. V was pared by 9 bases and J by 0 bases, with 8 bases between. This chain's CDR3 is CASTPYQETQYF. The CDR3, as DNA: TGTGCCAGTACGCCCTACCAAGAGACCCAGTACTTC.

This clonotype was seen at least ten times. The chain uses TRBV11-2 and TRBJ2-1; 8 bases align to TRBD1. The CDR3 contains 16 residues. Germline CDR1 SGHAT, CDR2 FQNNGV. V shed 2 bases and J 2 bases; nucleotides not matched to a gene: 5. The CDR3 sequence: CASSLKPDRAYNEQFF. CDR3 DNA sequence: TGTGCCAGCAGCTTAAAGCCGGACAGGGCCTACAATGAGCAGTTCTTC.

This clonotype came up a few times. One end of the junction does not line up with germline, which may come from a read error. The chain joins TRBV13 to TRBJ2-5; D is tentatively TRBD1 or TRBD2 (5 bases each). Germline CDR1 is PRHDT and CDR2 is FYEKMQ (reference sequence). The CDR3 covers 14 residues. The CDR3 DNA reads as TGTGCCACCAGCGGCGGGCTTGGGGGTGAGACCCAGTACTTC. Its translation: CATSGGLGGETQYF.

This clonotype was observed many times. The chain links TRBV5-1 to TRBJ2-3; D gene ambiguous. The CDR3 covers 16 residues. The germline V gene has CDR1 SGHRS and CDR2 YFSETQ. V lost 0 bases, J lost 0 bases, and 11 bases lay in between. Here the CDR3 reads CASSLDPTTSTDTQYF. DNA of the CDR3: TGCGCCAGCAGCTTGGATCCCACGACTAGCACAGATACGCAGTATTTT.

This clonotype appeared many times. This chain links TRBV2 with TRBJ2-5; TRBD2 might be the D (6 bases). Germline V CDR1 and CDR2: SNHLY, FYNNEI. The CDR3 loop spans 14 amino acids. Trimming removed 6 bases from V and 5 bases from J, with 16 bases in between. CDR3 in amino acids: CASRLHGGTETQYF. For the CDR3, the DNA is TGTGCCAGCAGACTCCATGGCGGGACGGAGACCCAGTACTTC.

This clonotype showed up many times. In DNA form, the CDR3 reads TGTGCCAGCAGAGAGGGACAGGGCGTTGCAGATACGCAGTATTTT. It is translated as CASREGQGVADTQYF. The J gene is TRBJ2-3, the V gene TRBV2; TRBD1 matches 9 bases. The trim removed 6 bases at V and 4 bases at J, leaving 8 bases unmatched. CDR1 and CDR2 (germline): SNHLY, FYNNEI. This CDR3 contains 15 residues.

This clonotype has more than one count but fewer than ten. The CDR3 DNA reads as TGTGCCAGCAGCTTGACTACAGGGGATCAGCCCCAGCATTTT. Its translation is CASSLTTGDQPQHF. The chain links TRBV7-8 to TRBJ1-5, with 7 bases aligning to TRBD1. The CDR3 has 14 residues. V was clipped by 3 bases and J by 5 bases; unmatched bases: 4. CDR1 and CDR2 (germline): SGHVS, FQNEAQ. Variable domain in full (rest from reference TRBV7-8 and TRBJ1-5): GAGVSQSPRYKVAKRGQDVALRCDPISGHVSLFWYQQALGQGPEFLTYFQNEAQLDKSGLPSDRFFAERPEGSVSTLKIQRTQQEDSAVYLCASSLTTGDQPQHFGDGTRLSIL.

This clonotype was detected many times. The chain has TRBV7-3 and TRBJ2-1; 9 nucleotides agree with TRBD2. Germline V gene lookup returns CDR1 SGHTA and CDR2 FQGTGA. CDR3 length: 15 amino acids. V dropped 3 bases and J dropped 7; count of bases not matched to a gene: 7. This CDR3 reads CASSLMAGGPNEQFF. In DNA, the CDR3 is TGTGCCAGCAGCTTGATGGCGGGAGGGCCGAATGAGCAGTTCTTC.

This clonotype was seen a few times. CDR3: CSAGPQWRVADTQYF. In DNA form, the CDR3 reads TGCAGTGCTGGACCTCAGTGGCGTGTGGCAGATACGCAGTATTTT. This chain links TRBV20-1 with TRBJ2-3; D remains unclear. The germline CDR1 and CDR2 sequences are DFQATT and SNEGSKA (reference sequence). V dropped 5 bases and J dropped 4 bases, with 19 bases sitting between them. This CDR3 has 15 residues.

This clonotype was recorded a few times. The rearrangement joins TRBV15 to TRBJ2-3; D is unresolved. Germline V CDR1 and CDR2: LNHNV, YYDKDF (reference sequence). The CDR3 spans 13 residues. Trimming took 3 bases from V and 6 from J, leaving 10 bases between them. CDR3 in DNA: TGTGCCACCAGCAGGAACCCCTCGGATACGCAGTATTTT. This codes for CATSRNPSDTQYF.

This clonotype was found a few times. The CDR3 region is CASSESFLGRMEGYTF. CDR3 DNA sequence: TGTGCCAGCAGTGAGAGTTTCCTGGGGAGGATGGAGGGCTACACCTTC. The chain combines TRBV2 with TRBJ1-2; D not resolved. CDR1 SNHLY and CDR2 FYNNEI come from the germline V gene. V shed 3 bases and J shed 8 bases, with 22 bases lying between them. The CDR3 length is 16 residues.

This chain uses TRBV7-8 with TRBJ1-6; D is unresolved. Between the trimmed V and J ends, which lost 5 bases and 10 bases, there was a span of 24 bases. Germline values: CDR1 SGHVS, CDR2 FQNEAQ. The CDR3 runs 17 residues. The CDR3, as DNA: TGTGCCAGCAGCCCACGGCTGAGGCGGGGAGTGCGATCACCCCTCCACTTT. It encodes CASSPRLRRGVRSPLHF.

V usage is TRBV10-3 and J usage is TRBJ1-1; D may be TRBD1 (6 bases). Trimming pared 8 bases from V and 10 bases from J, leaving 20 bases between. The CDR3 consists of 13 residues. Germline V gives CDR1 ENHRY, CDR2 SYGVKD. The CDR3 loop reads CAILPGQGSGAFF. CDR3 DNA sequence: TGTGCCATCTTACCGGGACAAGGCTCGGGAGCTTTCTTT.

This clonotype was recorded a few times. V gene TRBV2 combines with J gene TRBJ2-5; 9 nucleotides match TRBD2. V gave up 8 bases and J gave up 5 bases; unmatched junction bases: 3. Germline-derived CDR1 and CDR2 are SNHLY and FYNNEI. The CDR3 runs 12 residues. The DNA of the CDR3 is TGTGCCAGCCTAGCGGGACTGGAGACCCAGTACTTC. Translated: CASLAGLETQYF. Combining the CDR3 with reference TRBV2 and TRBJ2-5 gives the whole variable domain EPEVTQTPSHQVTQMGQEVILRCVPISNHLYFYWYRQILGQKVEFLVSFYNNEISEKSEIFDDQFSVERPDGSNFTLKIRSTKLEDSAMYFCASLAGLETQYFGPGTRLLVL.

This rearrangement joins TRBV6-7 to TRBJ1-5; D unresolved. TRBV6-7 is sorted into the ORF group, with uncertain function. The CDR3 length is 14 residues. V lost 7 bases, J lost 6 bases, and 16 bases lay in between. The DNA of the CDR3 is TGTGCCAGCATCACGGCCGGGGTCCGTCAGCCCCAGCATTTT. It specifies CASITAGVRQPQHF.

This clonotype turned up a few times. V is TRBV7-2 and J is TRBJ2-3; 7 nucleotides agree with TRBD1. This CDR3 is 13 amino acids long. J gave up 8 bases and V 4 bases, and 6 bases lay outside the gene matches. Germline V CDR1 and CDR2: SGHTA, FQGNSA. Here the CDR3 DNA reads TGTGCCAGCAGCTCGGATTGGGACAGTACGCAGTATTTT. Protein sequence: CASSSDWDSTQYF.

This clonotype showed up many times. J is TRBJ2-1 and V is TRBV28; 10 bases match TRBD2. The germline V gene encodes CDR1 MDHEN and CDR2 SYDVKM. The CDR3 runs to 16 residues. Unmatched junction bases numbered 10, after V lost 4 bases and J lost 7 bases. In nucleotides, the CDR3 is TGTGCCAGCAGTTCCTCCGGGACTAGCGCTTGGAATGAGCAGTTCTTC. This encodes CASSSSGTSAWNEQFF. The entire variable domain, with the rest obtained from reference TRBV28 and TRBJ2-1, is as follows: DVKVTQSSRYLVKRTGEKVFLECVQDMDHENMFWYRQDPGLGLRLIYFSYDVKMKEKGDIPEGYSVSREKKERFSLILESASTNQTSMYLCASSSSGTSAWNEQFFGPGTRLTVL.

This clonotype was recorded at least ten times. The gene calls are TRBV29-1 and TRBJ1-1, with D unresolved. The CDR3 is made up of 13 amino acids. From germline, CDR1 is SQVTM and CDR2 ANQGSEA. Trimming took 2 bases from V and 8 from J, leaving 15 bases between them. For the CDR3, the DNA is TGCAGCGTTGAACGGCGACTAATCAAGGAAGCTTTCTTT. Its protein is CSVERRLIKEAFF.